Presented here are 27 T cell receptor beta chains from one specimen sequenced in a study of cytomegalovirus exposure and HLA in healthy donors. PCR involved 60 Vbeta and 13 Jbeta primers. The table came from immunoSEQ multiplex PCR; TCRdb's copy has only in-frame clones and leaves some out. The table records 150,000 to 200,000 clones, 80% to 90% of them present only once. The sequencing input was PBMCs. The receptors come from a woman aged 45-59 years in good health and CMV-seronegative.

The V call is TRBV27, the J call TRBJ2-3, with no clear D. The CDR3 is 17 residues long. Germline V gene lookup returns CDR1 MNHEY and CDR2 SMNVEV (reference sequence). The germline V and J ends were trimmed by 5 bases and 6 bases, with 24 bases remaining between them. CDR3 sequence (DNA): TGTGCCAGCAGTCTCCCGACGGAGACTCAGCTCCCGGATACGCAGTATTTT. It codes for CASSLPTETQLPDTQYF.

The gene calls are TRBV7-8 and TRBJ1-5; D gene uncertain. Trimming took off 5 bases at V and 11 bases at J, with 13 bases between the two ends. There are 12 residues in the CDR3. Per germline, CDR1 SGHVS and CDR2 FQNEAQ. The chain's CDR3 is CASSPPSGAQHF. Written as DNA, the CDR3 is TGTGCCAGCAGCCCCCCAAGCGGAGCCCAGCATTTT. Full variable domain (outside the CDR3, taken from reference TRBV7-8 and TRBJ1-5): GAGVSQSPRYKVAKRGQDVALRCDPISGHVSLFWYQQALGQGPEFLTYFQNEAQLDKSGLPSDRFFAERPEGSVSTLKIQRTQQEDSAVYLCASSPPSGAQHFGDGTRLSIL.

The J gene is TRBJ1-1, the V gene TRBV7-2; possibly TRBD1 for D (5 bases). The CDR3 spans 13 residues. Trimming shortened V by 5 bases and J by 3 bases, and 10 bases separated the two germline ends. The germline V gene encodes CDR1 SGHTA and CDR2 FQGNSA. The CDR3: CASSPRVDTEAFF. In nucleotides, the CDR3 is TGTGCCAGCAGCCCCAGGGTCGACACTGAAGCTTTCTTT.

This sequence joins TRBV7-2 and TRBJ2-5; 12 positions match TRBD2. Germline assignment: CDR1 SGHTA and CDR2 FQGNSA. V shed 2 bases and J 5 bases; nucleotides not matched to a gene: 0. This CDR3 has 14 amino acids. The CDR3 DNA reads TGTGCCAGCAGCTTACTAGCGGGAGGGGAGACCCAGTACTTC. Translated, it gives CASSLLAGGETQYF.

The gene calls are TRBV4-1 and TRBJ2-1; the match to TRBD2 covers 8 bases. CDR1 MGHRA and CDR2 YSYEKL come from the germline V gene. Trimming at V came to 3 bases and at J to 4 bases, leaving 5 bases not matched to a gene. The CDR3 totals 15 residues. Here the CDR3 DNA reads TGCGCCAGCAGCCATACAAGCGGGGGATACAATGAGCAGTTCTTC. Its protein product is CASSHTSGGYNEQFF.

The V gene is TRBV7-2, the J gene TRBJ2-2; D might be TRBD2 (6 bases). The CDR3 loop spans 15 amino acids. Germline V gene sequence: CDR1 SGHTA, CDR2 FQGNSA. Trimming stripped 0 bases from V and 2 bases from J, with 7 bases between. The CDR3 nucleotides are TGTGCCAGCAGCTTAGCGCGGGGTAACACCGGGGAGCTGTTTTTT. Protein: CASSLARGNTGELFF.

The rearrangement joins TRBV7-9 to TRBJ2-7; D perhaps matches TRBD2 (6 bases). Germline lookup yields CDR1 SEHNR and CDR2 FQNEAQ (reference sequence). This CDR3 has 14 amino acids. The V gene lost 0 bases and the J gene lost 3 bases, with 9 bases spanning the gap. The CDR3 sequence: CASSLAGSGYEQYF. CDR3 coding DNA: TGTGCCAGCAGCTTAGCCGGTAGCGGCTACGAGCAGTACTTC.

This clone was detected a few times. The rearrangement joins TRBV28 to TRBJ1-5; TRBD1 is a possible D gene (6 bases). The CDR3 covers 16 residues. CDR1 and CDR2 from the germline V gene are MDHEN and SYDVKM. V lost 7 bases and J lost 8, with 24 bases in between. The CDR3 region has the DNA TGTGCCAGCATACAATCGCAGGGACACCCCCTTAAGCCCCAGCATTTT. Protein product: CASIQSQGHPLKPQHF.

The J gene is TRBJ1-4, the V gene TRBV28; 9 bases agree with TRBD1. In germline, CDR1 is MDHEN, CDR2 SYDVKM. The CDR3 spans 13 residues. Trimming removed 6 bases from V and 8 bases from J; junction bases left unmatched: 4. CDR3 in DNA: TGTGCCAGCAGGAGGGACAGGGTAGAAAAACTGTTTTTT. It is translated as CASRRDRVEKLFF.

The gene calls are TRBV14 and TRBJ2-2; 11 nucleotides line up with TRBD2. Germline lookup yields CDR1 SGHDN and CDR2 FVKESK. The CDR3 contains 14 residues. V was clipped by 4 bases and J by 6 bases; unmatched bases: 1. The CDR3 here is CASSLSGRAGELFF. DNA of the CDR3: TGTGCCAGCAGCCTTAGCGGGAGGGCCGGGGAGCTGTTTTTT.

Only one count was recorded for this clone. This chain joins TRBV18 and TRBJ2-1, with D possibly being TRBD2 (7 bases). CDR1 and CDR2 (germline): KGHSH, LQKENI. Trimming cost V 6 bases and J 7 bases, with 22 bases left between them. CDR3 size: 16 residues. CDR3 sequence: CASSKLKGEGRNEQFF. CDR3 coding DNA: TGTGCCAGCTCCAAGCTTAAGGGGGAGGGCCGTAATGAGCAGTTCTTC. Filled out from reference TRBV18 and TRBJ2-1, the complete variable domain reads NAGVMQNPRHLVRRRGQEARLRCSPMKGHSHVYWYRQLPEEGLKFMVYLQKENIIDESGMPKERFSAEFPKEGPSILRIQQVVRGDSAAYFCASSKLKGEGRNEQFFGPGTRLTVL.

The V call is TRBV6-5, the J call TRBJ1-6; 7 bases line up with TRBD1. J lost 5 bases, V lost 6 bases, and 7 bases had no gene match. Per the germline V gene, CDR1 is MNHEY and CDR2 is SVGAGI. The CDR3 sequence is 15 residues long. The CDR3 DNA is TGTGCCAGCAGGGCCGGGACAGCGAATAATTCACCCCTCCACTTT. Protein product: CASRAGTANNSPLHF.

CDR3 bases: TGTGCCAGCCTCCAACGGGGCAATGAGCAGTTCTTC. Residues: CASLQRGNEQFF. J is TRBJ2-1 and V is TRBV2, with D perhaps matching TRBD2 (5 bases). The CDR3 has 12 residues. V lost 8 bases and J 6 bases, leaving 11 bases between the germline ends. Germline CDR1 is SNHLY and CDR2 is FYNNEI.

Here the CDR3 reads CASSELVRLMFFMNTEAFF. The DNA of the CDR3 is TGCGCCAGCAGTGAGTTAGTGAGACTCATGTTTTTTATGAACACTGAAGCTTTCTTT. The V gene is TRBV10-1, the J gene TRBJ1-1, with no clear D. CDR1 WNHNN and CDR2 SYGVQD come from the germline V gene (reference sequence). The CDR3 contains 19 residues. V was clipped by 1 base and J by 0 bases, with 21 bases between them.

The chain is built from TRBV29-1 and TRBJ2-1; 9 bases are shared with TRBD2. With V trimmed by 7 bases and J by 4 bases, 2 bases remained unmatched. CDR3 length: 12 residues. Per the germline V gene, CDR1 is SQVTM and CDR2 is ANQGSEA. The CDR3 sequence is CSASGGYNEQFF. The CDR3 DNA reads as TGCAGCGCAAGCGGGGGGTACAATGAGCAGTTCTTC.

This chain connects TRBV7-9 to TRBJ2-1, with D uncertain. Germline CDR1 is SEHNR and CDR2 is FQNEAQ (reference sequence). This CDR3 is 13 amino acids long. Between the trimmed V and J ends, which lost 4 bases and 8 bases, there was a span of 12 bases. In nucleotides, the CDR3 is TGTGCCAGCAGCTCGAGAGCTTTAGATGAGCAGTTCTTC. It translates to CASSSRALDEQFF.

The chain recombines TRBV15 with TRBJ1-1; D might be TRBD1 (6 bases). Deletions cut 3 bases from V and 5 bases from J, with 13 bases between. CDR1 LNHNV and CDR2 YYDKDF come from the germline V gene (reference sequence). CDR3 length: 14 residues. The CDR3, as DNA: TGTGCCACCAGCAGTCAAAGGGGGGGAACTGAAGCTTTCTTT. Its translation is CATSSQRGGTEAFF.

The chain uses TRBV29-1 and TRBJ2-3, with 7 bases that match TRBD1. V lost 3 bases and J lost 4; bases outside the gene matches: 4. From germline, CDR1 is SQVTM and CDR2 ANQGSEA. The CDR3 has 13 residues. The CDR3 reads CSVEVTGADTQYF. DNA for the CDR3: TGCAGCGTTGAGGTAACAGGGGCAGATACGCAGTATTTT.

This sequence joins TRBV4-3 and TRBJ2-7, with D perhaps matching TRBD2 (5 bases). The length of the CDR3 is 16 residues. CDR1 and CDR2 (germline): LGHNA, YSLEER. V was cut by 1 base and J by 0 bases, with 13 bases left in between. CDR3 in amino acids: CASSQGLERASYEQYF. The CDR3 nucleotides read TGCGCCAGCAGCCAAGGCTTAGAGAGGGCCTCCTACGAGCAGTACTTC.

This chain joins TRBV7-9 and TRBJ2-7; 7 bases line up with TRBD2. This CDR3 region has 15 residues. Germline V CDR1 and CDR2: SEHNR, FQNEAQ (reference sequence). J was trimmed by 7 bases and V by 3 bases; bases with no gene match: 12. CDR3 in amino acids: CASSLLGEGLEEQYF. For the CDR3, the DNA is TGTGCCAGCAGCTTGTTGGGGGAGGGCCTCGAGGAGCAGTACTTC.

The chain combines TRBV27 with TRBJ1-5, with TRBD1 identical over 7 bases. The CDR3 is 16 amino acids. Germline CDR1 and CDR2: MNHEY and SMNVEV (reference sequence). V lost 6 bases and J lost 3; bases outside the gene matches: 11. The CDR3, as DNA: TGTGCCAGCAGCTCACCCCAACAGGGGATCAATCAGCCCCAGCATTTT. This gives the protein CASSSPQQGINQPQHF.

The V call is TRBV5-1, the J call TRBJ2-5; D possibly corresponds to TRBD2 (5 bases). Germline V gene lookup returns CDR1 SGHRS and CDR2 YFSETQ. V lost 2 bases and J lost 0, with 11 bases in between. CDR3 size: 15 residues. The chain's CDR3 is CASSLSSGDQETQYF. CDR3 bases: TGCGCCAGCAGCTTATCCAGCGGAGACCAAGAGACCCAGTACTTC.

V gene TRBV7-2 combines with J gene TRBJ2-7; TRBD1 aligns across 9 bases. The CDR3 runs to 15 residues. V shed 5 bases, J shed 7 bases, and the junction held 12 bases outside the gene matches. Germline V gives CDR1 SGHTA, CDR2 FQGNSA. CDR3 in amino acids: CASSPTQGAKGEQYF. The CDR3 bases are TGTGCCAGCAGCCCAACACAGGGGGCGAAGGGAGAGCAGTACTTC.

This clone was recorded once. This chain uses TRBV7-7 with TRBJ2-1, with D hard to call. The CDR3 is made up of 15 amino acids. The ends were cut back, 1 base at V and 0 bases at J, with 7 bases in the middle. Per germline, CDR1 SSHAT and CDR2 FNYEAQ (reference sequence). Written as DNA, the CDR3 is TGTGCCAGCAGCTTAGGAGTGAGCTCCTACAATGAGCAGTTCTTC. This translates into CASSLGVSSYNEQFF. Variable domain in full (rest from reference TRBV7-7 and TRBJ2-1): GAGVSQSPRYKVTKRGQDVTLRCDPISSHATLYWYQQALGQGPEFLTYFNYEAQPDKSGLPSDRFSAERPEGSISTLTIQRTEQRDSAMYRCASSLGVSSYNEQFFGPGTRLTVL.

This clone has only a few counts. V is TRBV4-3 and J is TRBJ2-3, with TRBD2 identical over 7 bases. Trimming at V came to 1 base and at J to 7 bases, leaving 8 bases not matched to a gene. The CDR3 is 15 residues long. CDR1 is LGHNA, CDR2 YSLEER, per germline. In DNA, the CDR3 is TGCGCCAGCAGCCAAGGGCGGGGGAGTGAGAATACGCAGTATTTT. Amino acid sequence: CASSQGRGSENTQYF.

The chain combines TRBV4-2 with TRBJ1-2; weak D call: TRBD1 (5 bases). This CDR3 region has 14 residues. Trimming cost V 0 bases and J 3 bases, with 8 bases left between them. Looked up from germline, CDR1 is LGHNA and CDR2 is YNFKEQ. Here the CDR3 DNA reads TGTGCCAGCAGCCAAGAGTTCAGGGACTATGGCTACACCTTC. Encoded protein: CASSQEFRDYGYTF.

CDR3 nucleotide sequence: TGTGCCAGCAGCCAATCCTGGACAGGGGCCCTCTATGGCTACACCTTC. Amino acids: CASSQSWTGALYGYTF. The rearrangement uses TRBV4-2 and TRBJ1-2; 9 nucleotides align to TRBD1. The CDR3 has 16 residues. Germline values: CDR1 LGHNA, CDR2 YNFKEQ. V was clipped by 2 bases and J by 4 bases; unmatched bases: 8.